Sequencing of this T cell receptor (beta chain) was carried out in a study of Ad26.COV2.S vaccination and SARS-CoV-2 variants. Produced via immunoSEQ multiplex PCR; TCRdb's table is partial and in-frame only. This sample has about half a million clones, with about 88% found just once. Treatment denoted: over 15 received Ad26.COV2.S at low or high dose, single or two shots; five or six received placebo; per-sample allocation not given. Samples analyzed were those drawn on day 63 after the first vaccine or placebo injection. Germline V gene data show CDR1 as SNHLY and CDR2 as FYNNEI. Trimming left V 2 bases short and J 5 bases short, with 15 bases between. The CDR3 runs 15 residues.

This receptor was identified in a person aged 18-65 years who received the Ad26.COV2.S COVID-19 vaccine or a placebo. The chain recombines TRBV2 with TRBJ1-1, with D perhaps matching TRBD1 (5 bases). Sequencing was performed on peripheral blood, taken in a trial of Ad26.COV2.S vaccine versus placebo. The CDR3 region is CASSEQGLSGTEAFF. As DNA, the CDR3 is TGTGCCAGCAGTGAACAGGGATTATCAGGGACTGAAGCTTTCTTT.